Listed below are T cell receptor beta chains from one sample, sequenced in a study of shared clonotypes between healthy human individuals. Data came from immunoSEQ multiplex PCR; TCRdb stores just in-frame clones and leaves some out. Found here are under 1 million clones, roughly 92% of them singletons; the top ten hold approximately 25%. The sample comprised naive CD8+ T cells sorted from blood. These receptors originate from a man aged 30 to 39 in good health. Both conserved end residues are part of each CDR3. The order of the fields is D gene, J gene, clone size, V gene, CDR3 DNA, CDR3 protein. The D gene is left open where the match is weak. Where a row states a size, it is once, few, many or the class of an expanded clone; other rows omit it.

D: NA; J: TRBJ2-1; size: NA; V: TRBV27; DNA: TGTGCCAGCAGCCTAAGGGGAGGTCGAGGCAATGAGCAGTTCTTC; CDR3: CASSLRGGRGNEQFF
D: TRBD1; J: TRBJ1-1; size: NA; V: TRBV29-1; DNA: TGCAGCGTTGACGGGTTAATGGGGACAGCTTTAGCTGAAGCTTTCTTT; CDR3: CSVDGLMGTALAEAFF
D: TRBD2; J: TRBJ2-7; size: NA; V: TRBV4-1; DNA: TGCGCCAGCAGCCAGGATTCCGTAGCGGGAGGATCCTACGAGCAGTACTTC; CDR3: CASSQDSVAGGSYEQYF
D: NA; J: TRBJ1-4; size: NA; V: TRBV29-1; DNA: TGCAGCGCCGCTAAGACAACTAATGAAAAACTGTTTTTT; CDR3: CSAAKTTNEKLFF
D: NA; J: TRBJ1-1; size: NA; V: TRBV5-1; DNA: TGCGCCAGCAGGCCTTATCTGAACACTGAAGCTTTCTTT; CDR3: CASRPYLNTEAFF
D: NA; J: TRBJ1-1; size: NA; V: TRBV7-9; DNA: TGTGCCAGCAGCTCCGTAGAAACAGGGAACACTGAAGCTTTCTTT; CDR3: CASSSVETGNTEAFF
D: NA; J: TRBJ2-7; size: once; V: TRBV7-9; DNA: TGTGCCAGCAGCTCCCTGCAGACGCGGCAGTACGAGCAGTACTTC; CDR3: CASSSLQTRQYEQYF
D: NA; J: TRBJ2-3; size: NA; V: TRBV6-1; DNA: TGTGCCACGCGCCCCTGGTCTAGTACGACAGATACGCAGTATTTT; CDR3: CATRPWSSTTDTQYF
D: NA; J: TRBJ2-5; size: once; V: TRBV4-1; DNA: TGCGCCAGCAGTGGAGGGGTTGGGGAGACCCAGTACTTC; CDR3: CASSGGVGETQYF
D: NA; J: TRBJ1-2; size: NA; V: TRBV25-1; DNA: TGTGCCAGCAGTGAAGGGGGCTATGGCTACACCTTC; CDR3: CASSEGGYGYTF
D: NA; J: TRBJ2-1; size: NA; V: TRBV27; DNA: TGTGCCAGCACCCGAGGGGATGAGCAGTTCTTC; CDR3: CASTRGDEQFF
D: TRBD1; J: TRBJ2-7; size: NA; V: TRBV7-9; DNA: TGTGCCAGCAGCTCCGCCGGGACAGATCACTACGAGCAGTACTTC; CDR3: CASSSAGTDHYEQYF
D: NA; J: TRBJ2-7; size: NA; V: TRBV29-1; DNA: TGCAGCGTTGACCCAGGACACTCCTACGAGCAGTACTTC; CDR3: CSVDPGHSYEQYF
D: NA; J: TRBJ2-3; size: NA; V: TRBV5-5; DNA: TGTGCCAGCAGCACTGGACAGTACACAGATACGCAGTATTTT; CDR3: CASSTGQYTDTQYF
D: NA; J: TRBJ2-7; size: NA; V: TRBV7-2; DNA: TGTGCCAGCAGCTTAAACAGAGACGAGCAGTACTTC; CDR3: CASSLNRDEQYF
D: TRBD2; J: TRBJ2-3; size: NA; V: TRBV7-6; DNA: TGTGCCAGCAGCTTAGCCGGGGGGAGGACAGATACGCAGTATTTT; CDR3: CASSLAGGRTDTQYF
D: NA; J: TRBJ2-1; size: NA; V: TRBV7-3; DNA: TGTGCCAGCAGCTTACAGGCCACTAGTGAGCAGTTCTTC; CDR3: CASSLQATSEQFF
D: NA; J: TRBJ1-1; size: NA; V: TRBV29-1; DNA: TGCAGCGTCGAAGTGGGGTTTGGGGCTTTCTTT; CDR3: CSVEVGFGAFF
D: NA; J: TRBJ1-3; size: NA; V: TRBV6-1; DNA: TGTGCCAGCAGTGAGTACTTGAGCAACACCATATATTTT; CDR3: CASSEYLSNTIYF
D: NA; J: TRBJ2-7; size: NA; V: TRBV19; DNA: TGTGCCAGTACCTCCCTGGGATTCCCCTACGAGCAGTACTTC; CDR3: CASTSLGFPYEQYF
D: TRBD1; J: TRBJ1-2; size: NA; V: TRBV4-1; DNA: TGCGCCAGCAGCCAAGATCCGGACAGGGGACGGTATGGCTACACCTTC; CDR3: CASSQDPDRGRYGYTF
D: TRBD2; J: TRBJ2-1; size: NA; V: TRBV10-3; DNA: TGTGCCATCAGTTTGGGCGGGAGGGGCTACAATGAGCAGTTCTTC; CDR3: CAISLGGRGYNEQFF
D: TRBD2; J: TRBJ2-2; size: NA; V: TRBV6-4; DNA: TGTGCCAGCAGCCCCGGGACTAGTAAAGGTTACACCGGGGAGCTGTTTTTT; CDR3: CASSPGTSKGYTGELFF
D: TRBD1; J: TRBJ2-5; size: NA; V: TRBV29-1; DNA: TGCAGCGCCGCAGGGGGCGGCCTTGGGGAGCAGTACTTC; CDR3: CSAAGGGLGEQYF
D: NA; J: TRBJ1-1; size: NA; V: TRBV6-6; DNA: TGTGCCAGCAGTTTTGGGAATCGGGCGATCACTGAAGCTTTCTTT; CDR3: CASSFGNRAITEAFF
D: NA; J: TRBJ2-5; size: NA; V: TRBV7-3; DNA: TGTGCCAGCTCCTTGGGGCCGGGAGAGACCCAGTACTTC; CDR3: CASSLGPGETQYF